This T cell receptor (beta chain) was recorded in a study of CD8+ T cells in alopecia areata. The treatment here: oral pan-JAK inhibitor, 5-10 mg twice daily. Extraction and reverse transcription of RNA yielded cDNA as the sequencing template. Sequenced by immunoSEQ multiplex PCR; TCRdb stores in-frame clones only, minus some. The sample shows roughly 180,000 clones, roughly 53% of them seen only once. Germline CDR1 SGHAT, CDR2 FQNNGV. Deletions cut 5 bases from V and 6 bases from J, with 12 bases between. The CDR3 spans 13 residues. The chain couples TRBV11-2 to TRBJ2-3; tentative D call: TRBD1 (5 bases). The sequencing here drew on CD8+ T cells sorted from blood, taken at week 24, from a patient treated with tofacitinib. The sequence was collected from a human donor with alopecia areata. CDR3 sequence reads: CASSRIRVDTQYF. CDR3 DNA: TGTGCCAGCAGCCGGATCAGGGTTGATACGCAGTATTTT.